Described below is a single TCR beta chain sequence and its context. Its antigen is still unknown. This sample stems from a study of blood T cells in healthy people across ages. CDR1 DFQATT and CDR2 SNEGSKA come from the germline V gene (reference sequence). The V gene lost 6 bases and the J gene lost 4 bases, with 12 bases spanning the gap. CDR3 length equals 13 residues. Whole-study results and caveats: CMV status of donors was unknown, possibly confounding expanded clonotype changes. Estimated diversity, derived from one million T cells, was regarded as an underestimate.

Sample-barcoded 5' priming and a J-beta primer mix drove a second PCR of about 6 to 12 cycles. TCRdb used MiXCR to reprocess the 5' RACE reads, holding one entry per CDR3 protein. The sample has under 1,000,000 distinct CDR3 sequences; around 45% are singletons. Input material: blood. This TCR was recovered from a man older than 75 in good health. The chain links TRBV20-1 to TRBJ2-2; D remains ambiguous. The CDR3 region is CSAIASATGELFF. The CDR3 nucleotides read TGCAGTGCCATAGCTTCTGCCACCGGGGAGCTGTTTTTT.